This record looks at one TCR beta chain sequence and its context. Clones were sequenced by immunoSEQ multiplex PCR, and TCRdb holds only the in-frame ones, with some missing. The sample lists 40,000 or so clones, 80% to 95% occurring once. This sample is part of a study of T cell changes during pregnancy in multiple sclerosis. The germline gives CDR1 SGHAT, CDR2 FQNNGV. CDR3 length: 14 amino acids. V lost 5 bases and J lost 2, with 13 bases in between. This rearrangement joins TRBV11-2 to TRBJ2-7; D possibly corresponds to TRBD2 (5 bases). This clonotype was sampled from a female donor with multiple sclerosis, enrolled in a pregnancy study. The input for sequencing was CD4+ T cells from peripheral blood mononuclear cells, taken in the third trimester of pregnancy. The CDR3: CASSTHGLTYEQYF. The CDR3 DNA follows: TGTGCCAGCAGCACCCACGGACTGACCTACGAGCAGTACTTC.